The subject of this entry is one T cell receptor (beta chain). Its antigen is undetermined. It may be a read error: a sequence one base away is much more abundant. As the template, RNA transcripts were used to amplify TCR beta CDR3 regions. RT-PCR in the first round used HTBI primers; a second-round multiplex PCR followed. One entry per CDR3 protein, called by TCRdb with MiXCR from the multiplex PCR reads. The top ten clones hold roughly 1.5% of a sample with nearly 400,000 distinct CDR3 sequences, around 18% of them seen once. These data are taken from a study of Graves' ophthalmopathy and Graves' hyperthyroidism. Study-wide results and limits: Most expanded clonotypes from thyroid (those above 0.001 frequency) were also found in blood. Ophthalmopathy versus stable hyperthyroidism: 13-signature model gave under 90% sensitivity, 81.08% specificity. In predicting ophthalmopathy progression, the model reached about 69% sensitivity and 72.22% specificity.

Approximately 10 ml of fresh blood yielded the PBMCs by density gradient. Germline CDR1 is DFQATT and CDR2 is SNEGSKA (reference sequence). This CDR3 has 17 residues. Source material: peripheral blood. The rearrangement joins TRBV20-1 to TRBJ2-6, with TRBD1 matching 9 bases. The receptor's source is a young woman with Graves' ophthalmopathy. In DNA, the CDR3 is TGCAGTGCTAGAGATCTGGACAGGGGAAGTGGGGCCAACTTCCTGACTTTC. This gives the protein CSARDLDRGSGANFLTF.